These 25 T cell receptor beta chains originate from one sample sequenced in a study of CD8+CD57+ T cells in acquired aplastic anemia. CDR3 and TCR beta VDJ profiling relied on a genomic DNA template. A single record per CDR3 protein comes from TCRdb applying MiXCR to the reads. Among 150,000 to 180,000 distinct CDR3 sequences listed, roughly 54% were seen once. It was patients with CD8+CD57+ cell expansion by flow cytometry who were chosen for sequencing. Sequenced input: sorted CD4+, CD8+, or CD8+CD57+ T cells (not recorded which) from PBMCs. The receptors shown here come from a human donor with aplastic anemia.

The genes are TRBV3-1 and TRBJ2-3; 15 nucleotides align to TRBD2. The CDR3 covers 19 residues. J lost 1 base, V lost 0 bases, and 5 bases had no gene match. Per germline, CDR1 LGHDT and CDR2 YNNKEL (reference sequence). CDR3 protein: CASSQEGTSGGFGTDTQYF. Written as DNA, the CDR3 is TGTGCCAGCAGCCAAGAAGGGACTAGCGGGGGGTTCGGCACAGATACGCAGTATTTT.

V and J are TRBV10-2 and TRBJ1-1, with TRBD1 matching 8 bases. After removal of 4 bases from V and 6 bases from J, the junction contained 16 bases not matched to a gene. The CDR3 length is 17 residues. Germline V gene lookup returns CDR1 WSHSY and CDR2 SAAADI. The DNA of the CDR3 is TGCGCCAGCAGTGGGGTGGGGCAGGGGGCATCTAACTCTGAAGCTTTCTTT. Translation: CASSGVGQGASNSEAFF.

This chain uses TRBV7-8 with TRBJ1-1, with D hard to call. The CDR3 length is 13 residues. The germline V gene encodes CDR1 SGHVS and CDR2 FQNEAQ. V lost 8 bases and J 1 base, leaving 11 bases between the germline ends. CDR3 in DNA: TGTGCCAGCCGCCCGGTAAGGAACACTGAAGCTTTCTTT. Protein: CASRPVRNTEAFF. The complete variable domain, with remaining parts taken from reference TRBV7-8 and TRBJ1-1, reads GAGVSQSPRYKVAKRGQDVALRCDPISGHVSLFWYQQALGQGPEFLTYFQNEAQLDKSGLPSDRFFAERPEGSVSTLKIQRTQQEDSAVYLCASRPVRNTEAFFGQGTRLTVV.

This clonotype was detected only a few times. The genes are TRBV15 and TRBJ2-5, with 9 bases aligning to TRBD1. Germline V gene sequence: CDR1 LNHNV, CDR2 YYDKDF (reference sequence). The CDR3 consists of 15 residues. J lost 4 bases, V lost 5 bases, and 8 bases had no gene match. The CDR3 sequence: CATSSTTGGGETQYF. The CDR3 bases are TGTGCCACCAGCTCAACGACAGGGGGGGGAGAGACCCAGTACTTC.

This clonotype came up a few times. The V call is TRBV7-2, the J call TRBJ2-7, with 9 bases identical to TRBD2. The CDR3 spans 14 residues. The germline V gene has CDR1 SGHTA and CDR2 FQGNSA. The V segment lost 3 bases and the J segment 4 bases; nucleotides outside the gene matches: 4. CDR3 in amino acids: CASSLDSGGYEQYF. CDR3 coding DNA: TGTGCCAGCAGCTTGGATAGCGGGGGATACGAGCAGTACTTC.

The V call is TRBV12-3 or TRBV12-4, the J call TRBJ2-3, with D possibly matching TRBD2 (6 bases). Trimming cost V 6 bases and J 11 bases, with 18 bases left between them. This CDR3 is 13 amino acids long. In DNA form, the CDR3 reads TGTGCCAGCAGCCCTAGTGCGGGGATGGAGCAGTATTTT. As protein: CASSPSAGMEQYF.

This clonotype was seen ten or more times. This rearrangement joins TRBV12-5 to TRBJ2-7; 7 bases are shared with TRBD1. There are 15 residues in the CDR3. The germline V gene encodes CDR1 LGHNT and CDR2 FRNRAP. The V gene end was trimmed by 5 bases and the J gene end by 0 bases; junction bases not matched to a gene: 7. The CDR3 region has the DNA TGTGCTAGTGGTACGGGACAGCCCCACTCCTACGAGCAGTACTTC. Protein product: CASGTGQPHSYEQYF.

The chain couples TRBV12-5 to TRBJ1-6; 8 nucleotides align to TRBD1. The CDR3 length is 14 residues. Germline CDR1 reads LGHNT; CDR2 reads FRNRAP. V shed 5 bases and J 7 bases; nucleotides not matched to a gene: 4. Here the CDR3 reads CASGRRQGNSPLHF. The DNA for the CDR3 is TGTGCTAGTGGTCGGCGACAGGGGAATTCACCCCTCCACTTT.

Only one count was recorded for this clonotype. Possible read error: a much larger clone is one base away. The rearrangement joins TRBV4-1 to TRBJ2-5; TRBD2 is a possible D gene (5 bases). Germline loops: CDR1 MGHRA, CDR2 YSYEKL. CDR3 length: 15 residues. The CDR3 DNA is TGCGCCAGCAGCCAAGAGGGGAGATACCAAGAGGCCCAGTACTTC. Protein sequence: CASSQEGRYQEAQYF.

Ten or more counts support this clonotype. V and J are TRBV6-2 or TRBV6-3 and TRBJ2-7; the D is unclear. This CDR3 region has 14 residues. Germline V lookup: CDR1 MNHEY, CDR2 SVGEGT. Trimming pared 2 bases from V and 2 bases from J, leaving 10 bases between. The CDR3 nucleotides are TGTGCCAGCAGTTACCCGGCAGGCGCCTACGAGCAGTACTTC. This codes for CASSYPAGAYEQYF.

The CDR3 spells CASSLSADNYGYTF. The CDR3 nucleotides are TGTGCCAGCAGCTTGTCGGCAGACAACTATGGCTACACCTTC. V gene TRBV6-1 combines with J gene TRBJ1-2; D remains ambiguous. The CDR3 is 14 amino acids. Germline CDR1 and CDR2: MNHNS and SASEGT. The germline V and J ends were trimmed by 6 bases and 2 bases, with 13 bases remaining between them.

The chain uses TRBV7-9 and TRBJ2-7; 7 bases are shared with TRBD2. Germline V gene lookup returns CDR1 SEHNR and CDR2 FQNEAQ (reference sequence). The CDR3 is 14 amino acids. After removal of 5 bases from V and 4 bases from J, the junction contained 8 bases not matched to a gene. The CDR3 nucleotides read TGTGCCAGCAGCAGGGGAGAGCGGGATTACGAGCAGTACTTC. Its protein is CASSRGERDYEQYF.

This clonotype was found a few times. The rearrangement uses TRBV15 and TRBJ2-3, with 8 bases aligning to TRBD1. Germline values: CDR1 LNHNV, CDR2 YYDKDF (reference sequence). V gave up 0 bases and J gave up 0 bases; unmatched junction bases: 5. The CDR3 contains 17 residues. The chain's CDR3 is CATSRDSTGESTDTQYF. CDR3 coding DNA: TGTGCCACCAGCAGAGATTCGACAGGGGAAAGCACAGATACGCAGTATTTT.

The V gene is TRBV25-1, the J gene TRBJ2-3; tentative D call: TRBD2 (6 bases). V lost 3 bases to trimming and J lost 1 base, with 14 bases between them. Germline V gene lookup returns CDR1 MGHDK and CDR2 SYGVNS. The CDR3 totals 16 residues. Written as DNA, the CDR3 is TGTGCCAGCAGTGAGCTTCCTCCTAGCGGCACAGATACGCAGTATTTT. Amino acid sequence: CASSELPPSGTDTQYF.

This clonotype is a singleton in its sample. This chain's CDR3 is CATSVRQGVETQYF. The DNA of the CDR3 is TGTGCCACCAGCGTAAGACAGGGGGTAGAGACCCAGTACTTC. The chain carries TRBV15 and TRBJ2-5; the match to TRBD1 covers 9 bases. Germline V gene data show CDR1 as LNHNV and CDR2 as YYDKDF (reference sequence). Trimming at V came to 5 bases and at J to 4 bases, leaving 5 bases not matched to a gene. CDR3 length: 14 amino acids.

This rearrangement joins TRBV27 to TRBJ2-7, with a tentative D call TRBD1 (6 bases). Germline CDR1 reads MNHEY; CDR2 reads SMNVEV (reference sequence). CDR3 size: 15 residues. V gave up 2 bases and J gave up 1 base, with 12 bases separating them. The CDR3 DNA follows: TGTGCCAGCAGTTTAGGACAGCAACAGTCCTACGAGCAGTACTTC. Its protein product is CASSLGQQQSYEQYF.

In the case of this clonotype: The conserved final phenylalanine or tryptophan is absent from the CDR3, which likely points to a read error. V gene TRBV12-3 or TRBV12-4 combines with J gene TRBJ2-7, with 10 bases that match TRBD2. The CDR3 has 17 amino acids. After removal of 6 bases from V and 6 bases from J, the junction contained 17 bases not matched to a gene. The CDR3 DNA reads as TGTGCCAGCAGACCCGGGGCAGGGACTAGCGACTCCCTCGAGCAGTACTCC. Translated, it gives CASRPGAGTSDSLEQYS.

V and J are TRBV10-3 and TRBJ1-2; D not resolved. Germline V gives CDR1 ENHRY, CDR2 SYGVKD. This CDR3 has 14 residues. The V and J ends lost 0 bases and 4 bases respectively, with 9 bases between them. The CDR3 sequence: CAISESSSSYGYTF. The CDR3, as DNA: TGTGCCATCAGTGAGTCGAGTTCATCCTATGGCTACACCTTC.

J is TRBJ1-4 and V is TRBV14, with D uncertain. The CDR3 extends over 15 amino acids. V was clipped by 4 bases and J by 8 bases, with 17 bases between them. Germline-derived CDR1 and CDR2 are SGHDN and FVKESK. CDR3 loop: CASSPYTGGGEKLFF. CDR3 bases: TGTGCCAGCAGCCCTTATACCGGAGGAGGGGAAAAACTGTTTTTT. The full variable domain, with the rest looked up from reference TRBV14 and TRBJ1-4, is EAGVTQFPSHSVIEKGQTVTLRCDPISGHDNLYWYRRVMGKEIKFLLHFVKESKQDESGMPNNRFLAERTGGTYSTLKVQPAELEDSGVYFCASSPYTGGGEKLFFGSGTQLSVL.

The table lists this clonotype with many counts. This sequence joins TRBV7-2 and TRBJ1-5; 10 positions agree with TRBD1. This CDR3 region has 15 residues. The germline V gene encodes CDR1 SGHTA and CDR2 FQGNSA. J gave up 3 bases and V 5 bases, and 4 bases lay outside the gene matches. CDR3: CASSMGQGNNQPQHF. DNA of the CDR3: TGTGCCAGCAGCATGGGACAGGGGAACAATCAGCCCCAGCATTTT.

The chain recombines TRBV20-1 with TRBJ2-5; 12 positions agree with TRBD2. Germline CDR1 reads DFQATT; CDR2 reads SNEGSKA (reference sequence). The CDR3 runs to 15 residues. Losses at the gene ends were 2 bases for V and 3 bases for J; bases not matched to a gene: 4. The CDR3 DNA is TGCAGTGCTAGACCTAGCGGGGGGGCCGAAGAGACCCAGTACTTC. This gives the protein CSARPSGGAEETQYF.

The V gene is TRBV15, the J gene TRBJ2-1, with TRBD2 matching 10 bases. The germline V gene has CDR1 LNHNV and CDR2 YYDKDF (reference sequence). The trim removed 3 bases at V and 7 bases at J, leaving 9 bases unmatched. The CDR3 totals 16 residues. The CDR3 sequence: CATSSRTGTSVNEQFF. The CDR3 DNA reads as TGTGCCACCAGCAGTCGCACCGGGACTAGCGTAAATGAGCAGTTCTTC.

Comment on this clonotype: Sequence at one end of the junction differs from germline and may be a read error. The chain couples TRBV2 to TRBJ2-6, with 10 positions matching TRBD1. The CDR3 is 17 residues long. Germline assignment: CDR1 SNHLY and CDR2 FYNNEI. In DNA, the CDR3 is TGTGCCAGCAGACCCGGGACAGGGGTTGCTGGGGCCAACGTCCTGGCTTTC. Its translation: CASRPGTGVAGANVLAF.

In this sample, this clonotype turned up a few times. This chain joins TRBV15 and TRBJ1-6; 10 positions match TRBD1. The CDR3 spans 16 residues. Germline CDR1 reads LNHNV; CDR2 reads YYDKDF (reference sequence). The V segment lost 1 base and the J segment 8 bases; nucleotides outside the gene matches: 5. The CDR3 is CATSRGRQGAHSPLHF. The CDR3 bases are TGTGCCACCAGCAGAGGAAGACAGGGGGCACATTCACCCCTCCACTTT.

The sample holds one count of this clonotype. The junction does not match germline at one end; this may be a read error. The chain joins TRBV7-6 to TRBJ2-7, with 7 bases that match TRBD1. CDR1 is SGHVS and CDR2 is FNYEAQ in the germline V gene. This CDR3 has 13 residues. CDR3 coding DNA: TGCGCCAGCACCGGGACAGCCACCTACGAGCAGTACTTC. It is translated as CASTGTATYEQYF.